The clone carrying this T cell receptor beta chain is a singleton in its sample. The data belong to a study of blood T cell repertoires in COVID-19. The authors' processing: Reference gene primer amplification gave nucleated cell count estimates. Sequencing used immunoSEQ multiplex PCR; TCRdb keeps in-frame clones, though not all of them. V, J and clone size derive from that table, while D and trimming were established from the DNA sequence. The data show over 250,000 clones, about four fifths seen once. CDR1 and CDR2 from the germline V gene are MGHDK and SYGVNS. Trimming took 3 bases from V and 0 from J, leaving 11 bases between them. This CDR3 is 15 amino acids long.

The sequencing sample was made of peripheral blood. This chain uses TRBV25-1 with TRBJ1-2; possible D gene TRBD1, 6 bases. This TCR came from a human donor with COVID-19, enrolled during active disease. The donor label of this sample is uncertain. The CDR3 spells CASSDYRVANYGYTF. The DNA for the CDR3 is TGTGCCAGCAGTGACTACAGGGTAGCTAACTATGGCTACACCTTC.